A single sample gave rise to the 22 T cell receptor beta chains below, sequenced in a study of shared clonotypes between healthy human individuals (dated by TCRdb to about 2020). The library was generated by the immunoSEQ multiplex PCR assay. The source is immuneACCESS, and TCRdb retained only in-frame sequences with V and J called. Part of the clones is not carried over; for the studies checked, unresolved V genes explain less than half of this, and the remainder is unexplained. For this sample there are about 470,000 clones; roughly 83% appear just once. The ten largest clonotypes hold roughly 13% of the sample. Sequences were obtained from PBMCs. The receptors come from a woman aged 40 to 55 in good health. Some clones in this sample may be carry-over from other donors' samples.

This rearrangement joins TRBV18 to TRBJ2-7; 8 positions agree with TRBD2. CDR1 is KGHSH and CDR2 is LQKENI in the germline V gene. Trimming cost V 1 base and J 2 bases; bases outside gene matches: 4. The CDR3 has 15 residues. CDR3 nucleotide sequence: TGTGCCAGCTCACCACTAGCGGGGAACGCCTACGAGCAGTACTTC. Amino acid sequence: CASSPLAGNAYEQYF.

The sample holds many counts of this clone. This rearrangement joins TRBV19 to TRBJ2-1; D perhaps matches TRBD2 (5 bases). Germline loops: CDR1 LNHDA, CDR2 SQIVND (reference sequence). This CDR3 spans 13 amino acids. Trimming left V 5 bases short and J 9 bases short, with 14 bases between. CDR3 sequence: CASSLRTLSEQFF. The CDR3 DNA reads as TGTGCCAGTAGTCTACGGACTTTGTCTGAGCAGTTCTTC.

CDR3 residues: CASSFSYQETQYF. The CDR3 coding sequence is TGTGCCAGCAGTTTCTCTTACCAAGAGACCCAGTACTTC. The rearrangement joins TRBV27 to TRBJ2-5; no clear D. The V and J ends lost 3 bases and 0 bases respectively, with 5 bases between them. Germline assignment: CDR1 MNHEY and CDR2 SMNVEV (reference sequence). The CDR3 totals 13 residues.

The table lists this clone with a count of one. The chain carries TRBV19 and TRBJ1-1; a possible D gene is TRBD1 (6 bases). Germline V gene sequence: CDR1 LNHDA, CDR2 SQIVND (reference sequence). The length of the CDR3 is 13 residues. With 5 bases removed from V and 1 base from J, the gap between germline ends came to 8 bases. For the CDR3, the DNA is TGTGCCAGTAGTGGGACATCGAACACTGAAGCTTTCTTT. This sequence encodes CASSGTSNTEAFF. Using reference TRBV19 and TRBJ1-1 for the parts outside the CDR3, the full variable domain is DGGITQSPKYLFRKEGQNVTLSCEQNLNHDAMYWYRQDPGQGLRLIYYSQIVNDFQKGDIAEGYSVSREKKESFPLTVTSAQKNPTAFYLCASSGTSNTEAFFGQGTRLTVV.

The gene calls are TRBV5-4 and TRBJ2-1; 10 bases match TRBD2. The trim removed 4 bases at V and 6 bases at J, leaving 13 bases unmatched. CDR1 SGHNT and CDR2 YYREEE come from the germline V gene (reference sequence). The length of the CDR3 is 17 residues. The CDR3, as DNA: TGTGCCAGCAGCAAAAGGACTAGCGGCCCTAGGGGCAATGAGCAGTTCTTC. Translation gives CASSKRTSGPRGNEQFF.

This chain joins TRBV4-3 and TRBJ2-2, with TRBD2 identical over 7 bases. The germline CDR1 and CDR2 sequences are LGHNA and YSLEER. The CDR3 contains 21 residues. J was trimmed by 1 base and V by 0 bases; bases with no gene match: 17. The CDR3 nucleotides are TGCGCCAGCAGCCAAGATCCCCCAGCGGGAACCCACCCGCAGAACACCGGGGAGCTGTTTTTT. As protein: CASSQDPPAGTHPQNTGELFF.

In the case of this clone: Given a far larger clone just one base away, this is likely a sequencing read error. The V gene is TRBV7-8, the J gene TRBJ2-7; 12 bases align to TRBD1. CDR1 and CDR2 (germline): SGHVS, FQNEAQ. The CDR3 length is 14 residues. The CDR3 spells CASSQGQGAGEQCF. As DNA, the CDR3 is TGTGCCAGCAGCCAGGGACAGGGGGCAGGCGAGCAGTGCTTC.

The chain joins TRBV28 to TRBJ1-2; D is unclear. Germline lookup yields CDR1 MDHEN and CDR2 SYDVKM. V was clipped by 2 bases and J by 1 base, with 5 bases between them. The length of the CDR3 is 13 residues. CDR3 coding DNA: TGTGCCAGCAGTTTAATTGGTAACTATGGCTACACCTTC. As protein: CASSLIGNYGYTF.

This chain links TRBV28 with TRBJ2-5; D might be TRBD1 (6 bases). Trimming shortened V by 6 bases and J by 4 bases, and 18 bases separated the two germline ends. Germline V gives CDR1 MDHEN, CDR2 SYDVKM. This CDR3 has 15 residues. The DNA for the CDR3 is TGTGCCAGCAGGCCTAACACAGGGACGGGAGAGACCCAGTACTTC. Translation gives CASRPNTGTGETQYF. The full variable domain, completed using reference TRBV28 and TRBJ2-5, is DVKVTQSSRYLVKRTGEKVFLECVQDMDHENMFWYRQDPGLGLRLIYFSYDVKMKEKGDIPEGYSVSREKKERFSLILESASTNQTSMYLCASRPNTGTGETQYFGPGTRLLVL.

The chain links TRBV5-3 to TRBJ1-4, with D maybe TRBD1 (5 bases). TRBV5-3 is an open reading frame whose function is uncertain. The CDR3 runs 19 residues. The V end was cut by 4 bases, the J end by 0 bases, with 22 bases between. CDR3 bases: TGTGCCAGAAGCACCGATACCGGTCCGGGGCCTGCAACTAATGAAAAACTGTTTTTT. Its protein product is CARSTDTGPGPATNEKLFF.

V gene TRBV4-2 combines with J gene TRBJ2-7; 10 bases align to TRBD2. Germline V gene sequence: CDR1 LGHNA, CDR2 YNFKEQ. The CDR3 totals 18 residues. J gave up 2 bases and V 0 bases, and 10 bases lay outside the gene matches. CDR3 DNA sequence: TGTGCCAGCAGCCAAGAGGTAGCTAGCGGGAGTTGGACCTACGAGCAGTACTTC. Amino acid sequence: CASSQEVASGSWTYEQYF.

The chain recombines TRBV28 with TRBJ2-7; D is unclear. The CDR3 spans 12 residues. The V and J ends lost 2 bases and 8 bases respectively, with 10 bases between them. Germline V gene lookup returns CDR1 MDHEN and CDR2 SYDVKM. The CDR3 DNA is TGTGCCAGCAGTTTACACTTGGGGAAGCAGTACTTC. It is translated as CASSLHLGKQYF.

The genes are TRBV6-5 and TRBJ2-1; D may be TRBD1 or TRBD2 (5 bases each). CDR3 length equals 11 residues. The germline gives CDR1 MNHEY, CDR2 SVGAGI. V was cut by 4 bases and J by 10 bases, with 8 bases left in between. The CDR3 spells CASSSGREQFF. DNA for the CDR3: TGTGCCAGCAGTTCGGGACGCGAGCAGTTCTTC.

This clone appeared a single time. The V gene is TRBV11-1, the J gene TRBJ1-2; TRBD1 is a possible D gene (6 bases). The germline V gene encodes CDR1 SGHAT and CDR2 FQDESV (reference sequence). This CDR3 is 15 amino acids long. The germline V and J ends were trimmed by 5 bases and 0 bases, with 13 bases remaining between them. CDR3 protein: CASSPVRGPNYGYTF. CDR3 bases: TGTGCCAGCAGCCCCGTCAGGGGTCCTAACTATGGCTACACCTTC.

The gene calls are TRBV28 and TRBJ2-5, with 9 bases identical to TRBD1. This CDR3 has 14 amino acids. CDR1 MDHEN and CDR2 SYDVKM come from the germline V gene. J lost 5 bases, V lost 5 bases, and 6 bases had no gene match. CDR3 bases: TGTGCCAGCAGTAGGACAGGGGAGGTTGAGACCCAGTACTTC. The encoded protein is CASSRTGEVETQYF.

The chain recombines TRBV27 with TRBJ1-1; no definite D call. This CDR3 is built from 13 residues. Germline V gene lookup returns CDR1 MNHEY and CDR2 SMNVEV (reference sequence). V gave up 2 bases and J gave up 3 bases, with 7 bases separating them. The CDR3, as DNA: TGTGCCAGCAGTTTAGTGAAGGACACTGAAGCTTTCTTT. Encoded protein: CASSLVKDTEAFF.

This rearrangement joins TRBV5-1 to TRBJ2-6; unclear D gene. The CDR3 runs 15 residues. Trimming removed 0 bases at V and 4 bases at J, with 8 bases between. CDR1 SGHRS and CDR2 YFSETQ come from the germline V gene. This CDR3 is CASSLELAGANVLTF. CDR3 in DNA: TGCGCCAGCAGCTTGGAGTTGGCCGGGGCCAACGTCCTGACTTTC.

This clone was recorded only once. V and J are TRBV7-9 and TRBJ2-1; 9 bases map to TRBD2. This CDR3 contains 15 residues. Per the germline V gene, CDR1 is SEHNR and CDR2 is FQNEAQ (reference sequence). Trimming removed 6 bases from V and 5 bases from J; junction bases left unmatched: 8. The CDR3: CASSPRAGGNNEQFF. The CDR3 region has the DNA TGTGCCAGCAGTCCCCGAGCGGGAGGTAACAATGAGCAGTTCTTC.

This clone was detected a few times. The CDR3: CASSLNPGQMNFPYEQYF. CDR3 nucleotide sequence: TGTGCCAGCAGCTTAAATCCTGGACAGATGAATTTCCCCTACGAGCAGTACTTC. The chain joins TRBV7-2 to TRBJ2-7; possibly TRBD1 for D (6 bases). CDR3 length: 18 residues. Trimming pared 2 bases from V and 2 bases from J, leaving 22 bases between. Germline V CDR1 and CDR2: SGHTA, FQGNSA.

The V call is TRBV7-2, the J call TRBJ2-5, with 12 bases that match TRBD1. There are 15 residues in the CDR3. Per germline, CDR1 SGHTA and CDR2 FQGNSA. V trimming: 6 bases; J trimming: 2 bases; junction bases outside the gene matches: 4. CDR3 nucleotide sequence: TGTGCCAGCAGTCCGGGACAGGGGGCGCAAGAGACCCAGTACTTC. Amino acids: CASSPGQGAQETQYF.

The rearrangement joins TRBV2 to TRBJ2-5; no clear D gene. The CDR3 length is 13 residues. V gave up 8 bases and J gave up 1 base, with 11 bases separating them. Germline CDR1 reads SNHLY; CDR2 reads FYNNEI. The CDR3, as DNA: TGTGCCAGCGTCATACAAACCCAAGAGACCCAGTACTTC. Residues: CASVIQTQETQYF.

The CDR3 sequence: CASSKGCDRGNQPQHF. The CDR3, as DNA: TGTGCCAGCAGCAAAGGGTGTGACAGGGGTAATCAGCCCCAGCATTTT. The J gene is TRBJ1-5, the V gene TRBV21-1; the table's D call, TRBD1, was not checked against the DNA. TRBV21-1 is marked as a pseudogene. This CDR3 comprises 16 residues.